The clone carrying this T cell receptor beta chain showed up just a few times. Its antigen is unknown. The record originates from a study of beta chain features in type 1 diabetes. Study-level information: All samples together contributed 90 million to 110 million sorted cells for examination. Study-level results: There was a moderate but significant shortening of TCRB CDR3s in all four CD4+ subsets of Type 1 diabetes patients. Equally in patients and controls, PCR might preferentially amplify shorter templates. VDJ junctions from type 1 diabetes patients carried fewer insertions and larger deletions.

In germline, CDR1 is LNHDA, CDR2 SQIVND (reference sequence). Losses at the gene ends were 7 bases for V and 4 bases for J; bases not matched to a gene: 9. This CDR3 is built from 15 residues. TCRB transcripts that were expressed got sequenced, as all of the isolated RNA had been reverse transcribed. Assay: immunoSEQ multiplex PCR; the TCRdb copy retains only in-frame clones and omits some. The sample contains 120,000 to 150,000 clones, 8% to 13% of which appear only once. Sequencing was performed on naive CD4+ T cells from blood. This TCR derives from a man younger than 35 in good health. The chain uses TRBV19 and TRBJ1-2; 10 bases agree with TRBD1. The CDR3 loop reads CASTRGQGISYGYTF. Written as DNA, the CDR3 is TGTGCCAGTACCCGGGGACAGGGGATCTCCTATGGCTACACCTTC.